This T cell receptor (beta chain) was profiled in a study of T cell changes during pregnancy in multiple sclerosis. This CDR3 comprises 15 residues. V was pared by 3 bases and J by 1 base, with 6 bases of the junction left unmatched. Germline-derived CDR1 and CDR2 are SGHKS and YYEKEE (reference sequence). Method: immunoSEQ multiplex PCR; TCRdb's copy keeps in-frame clones and lacks some. Of fewer than 90,000 clones in the sample, around 94% were seen once. The TCR comes from a female donor in good health, enrolled as a control in a pregnancy study. The chain links TRBV5-5 to TRBJ2-5, with 7 bases identical to TRBD1. This specimen was peripheral blood, taken after pregnancy. CDR3 residues: CASSWSGTVQETQYF. The CDR3 region has the DNA TGTGCCAGCAGCTGGAGTGGGACAGTCCAAGAGACCCAGTACTTC.